A selection of T cell receptor beta chains follows, all from one sample in a study of blood T cell repertoires in COVID-19. Produced via immunoSEQ multiplex PCR; TCRdb's table is partial and in-frame only. Found here are 200,000 to 250,000 clones, around four fifths of them singletons; the top ten hold 7.5% to 8%. The sample consisted of peripheral blood. The receptors originated from a woman aged 50 to 60 with active or convalescent COVID-19. The CDR3 runs from the conserved cysteine through the conserved F or W. A D gene is named only where the DNA matches it firmly. Size tells how often a clone was seen (once, few, many) or the class of an expanded clone, and some rows leave it out.

cdr3_aa cdr3_nt j_call v_call d_call clone_size
CASRVHTETGELFF TGCGCCAGCAGGGTGCATACGGAGACCGGGGAGCTGTTTTTT TRBJ2-2 TRBV5-1 NA NA
CASSSRGYRLNTEAFF TGTGCCAGCAGTTCCAGGGGATACCGATTGAACACTGAAGCTTTCTTT TRBJ1-1 TRBV6-5 NA NA
CASTRDRDTGELFF TGTGCCAGCACCAGGGACAGGGACACCGGGGAGCTGTTTTTT TRBJ2-2 TRBV7-9 TRBD1 few
CASSGTNTGELFF TGTGCCAGCAGCGGGACAAACACCGGGGAGCTGTTTTTT TRBJ2-2 TRBV6-5 NA NA
CASSMGQAYGYTF TGCGCCAGCAGCATGGGACAGGCCTATGGCTACACCTTC TRBJ1-2 TRBV5-1 TRBD1 NA
CASSWMTSGGPTDTQYF TGTGCCAGCAGTTGGATGACTAGCGGGGGCCCCACAGATACGCAGTATTTT TRBJ2-3 TRBV28 TRBD2 NA
CASSLLGQGDTGELFF TGTGCCAGCAGTTTATTGGGACAGGGTGACACCGGGGAGCTGTTTTTT TRBJ2-2 TRBV28 TRBD1 NA
CASSVGRETYNEQFF TGTGCCAGCAGCGTAGGTCGGGAGACCTACAATGAGCAGTTCTTC TRBJ2-1 TRBV9 NA NA
CASSQFRGRGSKNIQYF TGTGCCAGCAGCCAGTTTCGCGGGAGGGGATCCAAAAACATTCAGTACTTC TRBJ2-4 TRBV3-1/TRBV3-2 TRBD2 NA
CASTGQGTGELFF TGCGCCAGCACAGGGCAAGGTACCGGGGAGCTGTTTTTT TRBJ2-2 TRBV10-1 NA NA
CASSRDSYSYGYTF TGTGCCAGTAGCCGGGACAGCTACTCCTATGGCTACACCTTC TRBJ1-2 TRBV19 TRBD1 NA
CASNARGSSYEQYF TGTGCCAGCAACGCCCGGGGTTCTAGCTACGAGCAGTACTTC TRBJ2-7 TRBV21-1 NA NA
CASSFQGADGYTF TGTGCCAGCAGCTTCCAGGGGGCGGATGGCTACACCTTC TRBJ1-2 TRBV7-3 TRBD1 once
CASSFIAGGYNEQFF TGTGCCAGCAGTTTCATAGCGGGGGGTTACAATGAGCAGTTCTTC TRBJ2-1 TRBV28 TRBD2 NA
CASSSLEGYNEQFF TGTGCCAGCAGTTCCCTGGAGGGCTACAATGAGCAGTTCTTC TRBJ2-1 TRBV27 NA NA
CASSIAVSGLYEQYF TGTGCCAGTAGTATAGCTGTTAGCGGCCTCTACGAGCAGTACTTC TRBJ2-7 TRBV19 NA NA